The 21 T cell receptor beta chains given below trace back to one sample, sequenced in a study of OX40 agonist ivuxolimab in advanced cancers. Sequencing was performed with immunoSEQ multiplex PCR; in TCRdb, only in-frame clones are kept and a portion is missing. The sample has 70,000 or so clones, around 88% seen once. Source: CD4+ or CD8+ T cells sorted from blood, taken in a trial of the OX40 agonist ivuxolimab. The receptors originated from an adult with an advanced solid tumor such as melanoma, head and neck, liver or kidney cancer.

This chain links TRBV21-1 with TRBJ2-2; the table's D gene call, TRBD2, was not cross checked with the DNA. TRBV21-1 is annotated as a pseudogene. The CDR3 sequence is 13 residues long. The CDR3 reads CASSKYCRGELFF. CDR3 nucleotides: TGTGCCAGCAGCAAATACTGCCGCGGGGAGCTGTTTTTT.

The genes are TRBV27 and TRBJ2-3, with TRBD1 identical over 7 bases. The junction had 9 bases not matched to a gene; V was cut back by 5 bases and J by 1 base. The CDR3 has 16 amino acids. Germline-derived CDR1 and CDR2 are MNHEY and SMNVEV (reference sequence). Here the CDR3 reads CASSMDSGGGTDTQYF. The CDR3, as DNA: TGTGCCAGCAGTATGGATTCAGGGGGAGGCACAGATACGCAGTATTTT.

The rearrangement joins TRBV7-2 to TRBJ2-7; TRBD1 matches at 11 bases. Germline V gives CDR1 SGHTA, CDR2 FQGNSA. The CDR3 contains 13 residues. The V segment lost 6 bases and the J segment 7 bases; nucleotides outside the gene matches: 5. The CDR3 coding sequence is TGTGCCAGCAGTCCGGACAGGGGGCGGGAGCAGTACTTC. Its protein product is CASSPDRGREQYF. Together with reference TRBV7-2 and TRBJ2-7, the CDR3 gives the full variable domain: GAGVSQSPSNKVTEKGKDVELRCDPISGHTALYWYRQSLGQGLEFLIYFQGNSAPDKSGLPSDRFSAERTGGSVSTLTIQRTQQEDSAVYLCASSPDRGREQYFGPGTRLTVT.

The chain recombines TRBV19 with TRBJ2-1, with TRBD2 identical over 12 bases. The V and J ends lost 7 bases and 7 bases, in that order; junction bases with no gene match: 5. CDR1 is LNHDA, CDR2 SQIVND, per germline (reference sequence). The CDR3 runs 14 residues. The chain's CDR3 is CASTASGRGNEQFF. The CDR3 nucleotides read TGTGCCAGTACGGCTAGCGGGAGGGGAAATGAGCAGTTCTTC. Together with reference TRBV19 and TRBJ2-1, the CDR3 gives the full variable domain: DGGITQSPKYLFRKEGQNVTLSCEQNLNHDAMYWYRQDPGQGLRLIYYSQIVNDFQKGDIAEGYSVSREKKESFPLTVTSAQKNPTAFYLCASTASGRGNEQFFGPGTRLTVL.

The chain carries TRBV6-4 and TRBJ2-7, with 9 bases fitting TRBD1. CDR3 length equals 14 residues. Trimming at V came to 6 bases and at J to 5 bases, leaving 8 bases not matched to a gene. CDR1 and CDR2 (germline): MRHNA, SNTAGT. CDR3 nucleotides: TGTGCCAGCAGGATTCGGGACAGGGCAGACGAGCAGTACTTC. Translated: CASRIRDRADEQYF.

This clone came up once. The chain couples TRBV5-5 to TRBJ2-5; 7 nucleotides match TRBD1. Germline values: CDR1 SGHKS, CDR2 YYEKEE (reference sequence). V trimming: 3 bases; J trimming: 1 base; junction bases outside the gene matches: 0. The CDR3 covers 13 residues. CDR3 coding DNA: TGTGCCAGCAGCTACAGGGGCCAAGAGACCCAGTACTTC. Encoded protein: CASSYRGQETQYF.

The V call is TRBV7-3, the J call TRBJ2-7; 10 bases fit TRBD1. Germline loops: CDR1 SGHTA, CDR2 FQGTGA. V was pared by 5 bases and J by 6 bases, with 10 bases of the junction left unmatched. This CDR3 spans 15 amino acids. The CDR3: CASSDPGQGRGEQYF. DNA of the CDR3: TGTGCCAGCAGCGATCCGGGACAGGGGCGCGGCGAGCAGTACTTC. The whole variable domain, remainder taken from reference TRBV7-3 and TRBJ2-7, is GAGVSQTPSNKVTEKGKYVELRCDPISGHTALYWYRQSLGQGPEFLIYFQGTGAADDSGLPNDRFFAVRPEGSVSTLKIQRTERGDSAVYLCASSDPGQGRGEQYFGPGTRLTVT.

This chain uses TRBV30 with TRBJ1-1; 7 bases agree with TRBD1. The CDR3 loop spans 15 amino acids. Germline V gene data show CDR1 as GTSNPN and CDR2 as SVGIG (reference sequence). J gave up 5 bases and V 2 bases, and 11 bases lay outside the gene matches. CDR3 sequence (DNA): TGTGCCTGGAGTTATACAGGGGACGCAAGGACTGAAGCTTTCTTT. Translated, it gives CAWSYTGDARTEAFF. Together with reference TRBV30 and TRBJ1-1, the CDR3 gives the full variable domain: SQTIHQWPATLVQPVGSPLSLECTVEGTSNPNLYWYRQAAGRGLQLLFYSVGIGQISSEVPQNLSASRPQDRQFILSSKKLLLSDSGFYLCAWSYTGDARTEAFFGQGTRLTVV.

A single count supports this clone. The rearrangement links TRBV29-1 to TRBJ2-6; D is unresolved. The length of the CDR3 is 12 residues. Germline V gives CDR1 SQVTM, CDR2 ANQGSEA. The V end lost 7 bases, the J end lost 4 bases, and 8 bases lay between the germline ends. The CDR3 sequence is CSATTGANVLTF. CDR3 nucleotides: TGCAGCGCAACTACCGGGGCCAACGTCCTGACTTTC.

This rearrangement joins TRBV19 to TRBJ2-2; D gene uncertain. This CDR3 has 15 amino acids. Germline CDR1 and CDR2: LNHDA and SQIVND (reference sequence). Deletions cut 3 bases from V and 1 base from J, with 9 bases between. CDR3 amino acids: CASSISKVNTGELFF. The CDR3 region has the DNA TGTGCCAGTAGTATCTCGAAGGTGAACACCGGGGAGCTGTTTTTT.

The chain carries TRBV4-3 and TRBJ2-7; TRBD1 might be the D (6 bases). Germline CDR1 LGHNA, CDR2 YSLEER. CDR3 length equals 15 residues. Trimming stripped 1 base from V and 0 bases from J, with 10 bases between. CDR3 region: CASSQGQVVSYEQYF. CDR3 in DNA: TGCGCCAGCAGCCAAGGACAGGTCGTCTCCTACGAGCAGTACTTC.

The V gene is TRBV7-9, the J gene TRBJ2-7, with TRBD2 matching over 10 bases. CDR1 and CDR2 from the germline V gene are SEHNR and FQNEAQ (reference sequence). CDR3 length equals 15 residues. With V trimmed by 0 bases and J by 6 bases, 5 bases remained unmatched. The chain's CDR3 is CASSLAASGSGEQYF. DNA for the CDR3: TGTGCCAGCAGCTTAGCGGCTAGCGGGAGCGGCGAGCAGTACTTC.

The rearrangement uses TRBV19 and TRBJ2-6; D gene ambiguous. Germline loops: CDR1 LNHDA, CDR2 SQIVND (reference sequence). V lost 5 bases to trimming and J lost 5 bases, with 22 bases between them. CDR3 length equals 18 residues. The CDR3 loop is CASSEDKKSQSRANVLTF. The CDR3 region has the DNA TGTGCCAGTAGTGAGGATAAGAAATCACAAAGTCGGGCCAACGTCCTGACTTTC.

This sequence joins TRBV2 and TRBJ2-5; 9 bases match TRBD2. Germline lookup yields CDR1 SNHLY and CDR2 FYNNEI. The CDR3 covers 14 residues. V dropped 6 bases and J dropped 4; count of bases not matched to a gene: 6. The CDR3 reads CASSGETSGETQYF. DNA for the CDR3: TGTGCCAGCAGCGGAGAGACTAGCGGAGAGACCCAGTACTTC. Full variable domain (missing parts from reference TRBV2 and TRBJ2-5): EPEVTQTPSHQVTQMGQEVILRCVPISNHLYFYWYRQILGQKVEFLVSFYNNEISEKSEIFDDQFSVERPDGSNFTLKIRSTKLEDSAMYFCASSGETSGETQYFGPGTRLLVL.

V and J are TRBV9 and TRBJ2-3, with D perhaps matching TRBD1 (6 bases). V was shortened by 3 bases and J by 10 bases, with 12 bases between the two germline ends. The CDR3 is made up of 12 amino acids. Germline-derived CDR1 and CDR2 are SGDLS and YYNGEE. The CDR3 reads CASSADRFAQYF. The CDR3 DNA sequence: TGTGCCAGCAGCGCAGACAGGTTTGCGCAGTATTTT.

The J gene is TRBJ2-1, the V gene TRBV11-3; TRBD2 matches 11 bases. The CDR3 has 13 amino acids. Trimming took 8 bases from V and 4 from J; bases not matched to a gene: 1. The germline gives CDR1 SGHNT, CDR2 YENEEA. Here the CDR3 DNA reads TGTGCCAGCGGGACTAGCGGTTACAATGAGCAGTTCTTC. This gives the protein CASGTSGYNEQFF.

The chain employs TRBV7-3 and TRBJ1-1; the D gene is possibly TRBD1 (5 bases). Germline V gives CDR1 SGHTA, CDR2 FQGTGA. V was cut by 5 bases and J by 8 bases, with 12 bases left in between. The CDR3 has 12 residues. As DNA, the CDR3 is TGTGCCAGCAGCATCGACAGAGAAGAAGCTTTCTTT. It codes for CASSIDREEAFF. Full variable domain (remainder filled in from reference TRBV7-3 and TRBJ1-1): GAGVSQTPSNKVTEKGKYVELRCDPISGHTALYWYRQSLGQGPEFLIYFQGTGAADDSGLPNDRFFAVRPEGSVSTLKIQRTERGDSAVYLCASSIDREEAFFGQGTRLTVV.

This CDR3 is CASSQAVGNEAFF. As DNA, the CDR3 is TGCGCCAGCAGCCAAGCGGTAGGGAATGAAGCTTTCTTT. The V and J genes are TRBV4-3 and TRBJ1-1; D ambiguous. The CDR3 extends over 13 amino acids. Germline loops: CDR1 LGHNA, CDR2 YSLEER. The V and J ends lost 1 base and 7 bases respectively, with 10 bases between them.

The V and J genes are TRBV27 and TRBJ2-1, with D unclear. Per germline, CDR1 MNHEY and CDR2 SMNVEV (reference sequence). V shed 6 bases and J shed 4 bases, with 4 bases lying between them. CDR3 length: 11 amino acids. This CDR3 is CASRIYNEQFF. The CDR3 DNA reads as TGTGCCAGCAGAATTTACAATGAGCAGTTCTTC.

The chain has TRBV5-1 and TRBJ2-7; 8 bases line up with TRBD2. The CDR3 sequence is 16 residues long. J gave up 0 bases and V 0 bases, and 5 bases lay outside the gene matches. The V gene's germline CDR1 is SGHRS and CDR2 YFSETQ. The CDR3 sequence: CASSLDGGRLSYEQYF. For the CDR3, the DNA is TGCGCCAGCAGCTTGGACGGCGGGAGGCTCTCCTACGAGCAGTACTTC.

The CDR3: CATGGRNTEAFF. CDR3 sequence (DNA): TGTGCCACGGGGGGCCGGAACACTGAAGCTTTCTTT. This chain joins TRBV2 and TRBJ1-1; a weak D match, TRBD1 (6 bases). This CDR3 spans 12 amino acids. Germline values: CDR1 SNHLY, CDR2 FYNNEI. The V gene lost 10 bases and the J gene lost 1 base, with 10 bases spanning the gap.